The entry below describes one T cell receptor beta chain. What it binds is unknown. The CDR3 runs to 15 residues. The V segment lost 4 bases and the J segment 7 bases; nucleotides outside the gene matches: 6. Germline V gives CDR1 SGHRS, CDR2 YFSETQ. The repertoire was sequenced with immunoSEQ multiplex PCR; TCRdb's copy has only in-frame clones and lacks some. Found here are around 51,000 clones, roughly 73% of them singletons; the top ten hold 3% to 4%. This record comes from a study of early stage breast cancer tumors. Study results and limitations: Blood repertoires resembled normal breast more than tumor.

This sequence was found in a person aged 35-55 years with breast cancer. The genes are TRBV5-1 and TRBJ2-5; 14 bases map to TRBD2. Sequencing input: blood. CDR3 nucleotides: TGCGCCAGCAGCACCGGACTAGCGGGAGGACCGACCCAGTACTTC. Residues: CASSTGLAGGPTQYF.